The 27 T cell receptor beta chains listed next were all sequenced from one sample in a study of T-cell reconstitution after alpha-beta-depleted transplantation in children. Unique molecular identifiers tagged the TCRbeta library. TCRdb re-analysed the PCR reads in MiXCR, keeping a single row per CDR3 protein. The sample has around 400,000 distinct CDR3 sequences; over 20% are singletons. The material sequenced was PBMCs from the stem cell graft donor, taken from the stem cell graft. The receptor source for this set is a human donor who donated a stem cell graft to a child with acute myeloid leukemia.

This clonotype occurred a few times. The chain has TRBV5-1 and TRBJ2-7, with unresolved D. The CDR3 runs 15 residues. Germline CDR1 and CDR2: SGHRS and YFSETQ. Trimming removed 2 bases at V and 2 bases at J, with 14 bases between. The CDR3 DNA is TGCGCCAGCAGCTTAGTGCCGGATCCTGCCTACGAGCAGTACTTC. Its protein is CASSLVPDPAYEQYF.

As to this clonotype: One junction end disagrees with the germline gene, perhaps due to a read error. This chain uses TRBV27 with TRBJ2-7, with TRBD1 matching over 8 bases. In germline, CDR1 is MNHEY, CDR2 SMNVEV (reference sequence). This CDR3 comprises 13 residues. DNA for the CDR3: TGTGCCATCAGTTTGGGACAGGCTTACGAGCAGTACTTC. Encoded protein: CAISLGQAYEQYF.

The chain uses TRBV5-1 and TRBJ2-1; 10 nucleotides agree with TRBD2. Germline CDR1 is SGHRS and CDR2 is YFSETQ. The length of the CDR3 is 15 residues. Unmatched junction bases numbered 6, after V lost 2 bases and J lost 7 bases. The CDR3 DNA is TGCGCCAGCAGCTTAAGCGGGAGGGCCCGAAATGAGCAGTTCTTC. This sequence encodes CASSLSGRARNEQFF.

This clonotype appeared many times. The chain combines TRBV12-3 or TRBV12-4 with TRBJ2-1; no clear D gene. Trimming removed 5 bases from V and 0 bases from J, with 8 bases in between. This CDR3 contains 14 residues. The CDR3 coding sequence is TGTGCCAGCAGTCGAGTCTACTCCTACAATGAGCAGTTCTTC. This codes for CASSRVYSYNEQFF.

The chain has TRBV28 and TRBJ2-7; 8 bases fit TRBD2. CDR1 MDHEN and CDR2 SYDVKM come from the germline V gene. J lost 3 bases, V lost 5 bases, and 12 bases had no gene match. The CDR3 loop spans 16 amino acids. The CDR3 region has the DNA TGTGCCAGCAGTGAGGAACTAAGCGGGAGTTTCTACGAGCAGTACTTC. Its translation is CASSEELSGSFYEQYF.

This clonotype was seen a few times. This chain joins TRBV7-3 and TRBJ2-3, with D possibly TRBD1 on 5 matching bases. V lost 8 bases and J 0 bases, leaving 12 bases between the germline ends. This CDR3 has 14 amino acids. From germline, CDR1 is SGHTA and CDR2 FQGTGA. Here the CDR3 DNA reads TGTGCCAGCTCTGGACAAACAAGCACAGATACGCAGTATTTT. Protein: CASSGQTSTDTQYF.

This clonotype was seen only a few times. The V call is TRBV5-1, the J call TRBJ2-3; 8 bases fit TRBD2. In germline, CDR1 is SGHRS, CDR2 YFSETQ. V gave up 4 bases and J gave up 2 bases; unmatched junction bases: 9. This CDR3 has 16 amino acids. The CDR3 sequence: CASSPGLAGSTDTQYF. CDR3 DNA: TGCGCCAGCAGCCCAGGACTAGCAGGATCCACAGATACGCAGTATTTT.

In its sample, this clonotype was seen many times. The chain recombines TRBV7-9 with TRBJ2-3; 7 bases line up with TRBD2. The V segment lost 3 bases and the J segment 5 bases; nucleotides outside the gene matches: 5. The CDR3 runs to 14 residues. Germline assignment: CDR1 SEHNR and CDR2 FQNEAQ (reference sequence). As DNA, the CDR3 is TGTGCCAGCAGCTTCCGCGGGAGAGGAGATACGCAGTATTTT. Its protein is CASSFRGRGDTQYF.

This clonotype was observed at least ten times. This chain connects TRBV12-3 or TRBV12-4 to TRBJ2-5; D could derive from TRBD1 or TRBD2 (5 bases each). V dropped 6 bases and J dropped 0 bases, with 20 bases sitting between them. CDR3 length: 17 amino acids. In nucleotides, the CDR3 is TGTGCCAGCAGCGTCGGGACGTCGGAGGAGTACCAAGAGACCCAGTACTTC. It yields the protein CASSVGTSEEYQETQYF.

The chain couples TRBV2 to TRBJ1-3, with TRBD1 as a possible D gene (6 bases). Deletions cut 6 bases from V and 0 bases from J, with 9 bases between. The CDR3 covers 14 residues. Per the germline V gene, CDR1 is SNHLY and CDR2 is FYNNEI. CDR3 region: CASREQGSGNTIYF. The CDR3 DNA is TGTGCCAGCAGGGAACAGGGCTCTGGAAACACCATATATTTT.

This clonotype was found a few times. The gene calls are TRBV7-3 and TRBJ2-1; TRBD1 matches at 8 bases. Germline lookup yields CDR1 SGHTA and CDR2 FQGTGA. This CDR3 comprises 13 residues. Losses at the gene ends were 1 base for V and 10 bases for J; bases not matched to a gene: 3. CDR3 amino acids: CASSLRWDREQFF. Written as DNA, the CDR3 is TGTGCCAGCAGCTTAAGATGGGACAGGGAGCAGTTCTTC.

In this sample, this clonotype turned up a few times. This chain links TRBV7-2 with TRBJ2-4, with D hard to call. V dropped 7 bases and J dropped 1 base, with 5 bases sitting between them. Germline loops: CDR1 SGHTA, CDR2 FQGNSA. This CDR3 has 12 amino acids. The CDR3 is CASMGAKNIQYF. In DNA form, the CDR3 reads TGTGCCAGCATGGGGGCCAAAAACATTCAGTACTTC. Full variable domain (remainder filled in from reference TRBV7-2 and TRBJ2-4): GAGVSQSPSNKVTEKGKDVELRCDPISGHTALYWYRQSLGQGLEFLIYFQGNSAPDKSGLPSDRFSAERTGGSVSTLTIQRTQQEDSAVYLCASMGAKNIQYFGAGTRLSVL.

This clonotype was counted between two and nine times. The V gene is TRBV12-3 or TRBV12-4, the J gene TRBJ2-5; TRBD2 aligns across 10 bases. The CDR3 extends over 16 amino acids. The V and J ends lost 3 bases and 0 bases, in that order; junction bases with no gene match: 4. The CDR3, as DNA: TGTGCCAGCAGTTTGGGGACTAGCGTTGACCAAGAGACCCAGTACTTC. Encoded protein: CASSLGTSVDQETQYF.

This clonotype was seen a handful of times. The chain uses TRBV12-3 or TRBV12-4 and TRBJ2-3, with TRBD2 matching over 12 bases. V shed 5 bases, J shed 3 bases, and the junction held 6 bases outside the gene matches. The CDR3 totals 16 residues. The CDR3 DNA sequence: TGTGCCAGCAGTGAACTAGCGGGAGGACTGACAGATACGCAGTATTTT. Translating it yields CASSELAGGLTDTQYF.

This clonotype was seen a handful of times. Here the CDR3 reads CSADTGTGQANEQFF. DNA of the CDR3: TGCAGTGCTGACACTGGGACAGGGCAAGCAAATGAGCAGTTCTTC. The chain joins TRBV20-1 to TRBJ2-1; 9 bases align to TRBD1. CDR3 length: 15 amino acids. Germline assignment: CDR1 DFQATT and CDR2 SNEGSKA (reference sequence). V trimming: 5 bases; J trimming: 7 bases; junction bases outside the gene matches: 12.

V gene TRBV20-1 combines with J gene TRBJ2-5; D possibly corresponds to TRBD2 (5 bases). Looked up from germline, CDR1 is DFQATT and CDR2 is SNEGSKA (reference sequence). This CDR3 is built from 12 residues. V was clipped by 6 bases and J by 3 bases, with 11 bases between them. The CDR3 loop reads CSAGGRKETQYF. DNA for the CDR3: TGCAGTGCAGGAGGCAGAAAAGAGACCCAGTACTTC.

At least ten counts were recorded for this clonotype. J is TRBJ2-6 and V is TRBV20-1; D unclear. Trimming removed 5 bases at V and 2 bases at J, with 13 bases between. Germline V CDR1 and CDR2: DFQATT, SNEGSKA (reference sequence). CDR3 length: 15 residues. CDR3 sequence reads: CSAPEGPAGANVLTF. The CDR3 DNA is TGCAGTGCTCCGGAAGGGCCAGCTGGGGCCAACGTCCTGACTTTC.

This clonotype was seen only a few times. The chain links TRBV7-2 to TRBJ2-1; 10 bases are shared with TRBD2. The V segment lost 5 bases and the J segment 3 bases; nucleotides outside the gene matches: 7. Germline values: CDR1 SGHTA, CDR2 FQGNSA. This CDR3 comprises 16 residues. The CDR3 region has the DNA TGTGCCAGCAGCCTACTGCCTAGCGGGAGCTACAATGAGCAGTTCTTC. The encoded protein is CASSLLPSGSYNEQFF.

The table lists this clonotype with many counts. J is TRBJ2-1 and V is TRBV25-1; a weak D match, TRBD2 (6 bases). Germline assignment: CDR1 MGHDK and CDR2 SYGVNS. The ends were cut back, 8 bases at V and 5 bases at J, with 16 bases in the middle. The CDR3 has 14 amino acids. DNA of the CDR3: TGTGCCAGCCGCCCCCTAGCGCCGGACAATGAGCAGTTCTTC. Its protein is CASRPLAPDNEQFF.

This clonotype was observed at least ten times. The CDR3 sequence: CATMGQSDTGELFF. CDR3 DNA: TGTGCCACCATGGGACAGAGTGACACCGGGGAGCTGTTTTTT. This rearrangement joins TRBV24-1 to TRBJ2-2; 7 bases agree with TRBD1. From germline, CDR1 is KGHDR and CDR2 SFDVKD. This CDR3 contains 14 residues. V gave up 8 bases and J gave up 3 bases; unmatched junction bases: 5.

The sample holds a few counts of this clonotype. The chain employs TRBV12-3 or TRBV12-4 and TRBJ2-3; perhaps TRBD1 as D (6 bases). V was clipped by 4 bases and J by 0 bases, with 17 bases between them. The CDR3 totals 17 residues. The CDR3 DNA reads TGTGCCAGCAGTTCCCCTGGTGGGGGCGGAAGCACAGATACGCAGTATTTT. Amino acids: CASSSPGGGGSTDTQYF.

This chain joins TRBV7-2 and TRBJ2-5, with 7 bases aligning to TRBD1. With 2 bases clipped from V and 9 bases from J, the junction kept 9 bases outside the gene matches. Germline assignment: CDR1 SGHTA and CDR2 FQGNSA. This CDR3 has 14 amino acids. The CDR3 DNA follows: TGTGCCAGCAGCTTATCTGGGACAGAAAAGGCCCAGTACTTC. It is translated as CASSLSGTEKAQYF.

The V call is TRBV6-1, the J call TRBJ2-3, with TRBD1 matching 7 bases. The V gene end was trimmed by 6 bases and the J gene end by 2 bases; junction bases not matched to a gene: 8. Germline CDR1 and CDR2: MNHNS and SASEGT. The CDR3 consists of 15 residues. The CDR3 sequence: CASSLRTGPTDTQYF. DNA of the CDR3: TGTGCCAGCAGCCTCAGGACAGGCCCCACAGATACGCAGTATTTT.

The chain combines TRBV28 with TRBJ2-5; 12 nucleotides match TRBD2. The J segment lost 5 bases and the V segment lost 3 bases, leaving 7 bases of the junction unmatched. The CDR3 runs 16 residues. Looked up from germline, CDR1 is MDHEN and CDR2 is SYDVKM. The CDR3 is CASSLSSGRAEETQYF. The CDR3 DNA is TGTGCCAGCAGTTTGTCTAGCGGGAGGGCCGAGGAGACCCAGTACTTC.

Only a few counts were recorded for this clonotype. This chain connects TRBV20-1 to TRBJ2-7, with TRBD1 matching 9 bases. The CDR3 contains 14 residues. Trimming at V came to 6 bases and at J to 4 bases, leaving 10 bases not matched to a gene. CDR1 and CDR2 from the germline V gene are DFQATT and SNEGSKA (reference sequence). CDR3 bases: TGCAGTGCCAACTCCCCGGGACAGGGTTACGAGCAGTACTTC. As protein: CSANSPGQGYEQYF.

This chain uses TRBV12-3 or TRBV12-4 with TRBJ1-5, with D tentatively TRBD1 (6 bases). The CDR3 consists of 21 residues. V lost 0 bases and J lost 4, with 28 bases in between. The CDR3 loop is CASSLAPIGTRDRRDNQPQHF. The CDR3 nucleotides read TGTGCCAGCAGTTTAGCGCCCATCGGGACGAGAGACAGGAGGGATAATCAGCCCCAGCATTTT.

Points on this clonotype: A much larger clone lies one base from this, so it may be a read error. The chain is built from TRBV2 and TRBJ2-5; D not resolved. Germline V gene data show CDR1 as SNHLY and CDR2 as FYNNEI. The CDR3 loop spans 12 amino acids. V was pared by 3 bases and J by 1 base, with 3 bases between. The CDR3 loop reads CASSDIQETQYF. CDR3 nucleotides: TGTGCCAGCAGTGATATCCAAGAGACCCAGTACTTC.